This T cell receptor beta chain was profiled in a study of blood T cell repertoires in COVID-19. Study-level background: The United States, Italy and Spain were the sources of the acute and convalescent COVID-19 samples.

Original processing notes: Reference gene primers were amplified, and this amplification served to estimate nucleated cell counts. Profiled with immunoSEQ multiplex PCR; TCRdb holds only in-frame clones, not every one. D and trimming were read from the DNA, whereas the V and J calls and clone size are those reported in that table. The data show 330,000 or so clones, roughly 89% seen once. Seattle patients were enrolled during active infection and followed longitudinally. J gave up 4 bases and V 5 bases, and 22 bases lay outside the gene matches. This CDR3 spans 18 amino acids. Germline CDR1 and CDR2: SQVTM and ANQGSEA.

This sequence joins TRBV29-1 and TRBJ1-1, with 7 bases lining up with TRBD1. The TCR comes from a man aged 30 to 39 with COVID-19, enrolled during active disease. Input material: peripheral blood. CDR3 sequence reads: CSVYLGTAAALIATEAFF. DNA for the CDR3: TGCAGCGTTTACCTCGGGACAGCGGCGGCTCTTATCGCCACTGAAGCTTTCTTT.